The rows below give T cell receptor beta chains drawn from one sample of a study of a mutant IDH1 vaccine in newly diagnosed glioma. Only in-frame clones appear in the TCRdb table, and some are missing; sequencing was by immunoSEQ multiplex PCR. This sample has 11,000 or so clones; about nine tenths occur once, and the top ten carry under 7.5%. No antigen is known for these receptors. The sequencing here drew on PBMCs, taken from a glioma patient whose treatment included an IDH1 peptide vaccine. The receptor set was obtained from a woman aged 40-49 years with glioma. Some clones in this sample may be carry-over from other donors' samples. Each CDR3 is given with its conserved first and last residue. Each record gives: D gene, CDR3 length, J gene, V gene, clone size, CDR3 protein, CDR3 DNA. A D gene is named only where the DNA matches it firmly. Size tells how often a clone was seen (once, few, many) or the class of an expanded clone, and some rows leave it out.

D: NA; length: 14; J: TRBJ2-7; V: TRBV29-1; size: NA; CDR3: CSVQSSGGLYEQYF; DNA: TGCAGCGTTCAAAGTTCAGGGGGACTTTACGAGCAGTACTTC
D: NA; length: 13; J: TRBJ2-5; V: TRBV18; size: NA; CDR3: CASSPWGGETQYF; DNA: TGTGCCAGCTCACCATGGGGTGGAGAGACCCAGTACTTC
D: NA; length: 14; J: TRBJ2-1; V: TRBV5-1; size: once; CDR3: CASSLLDYGNEQFF; DNA: TGCGCCAGCAGCTTGTTGGATTACGGGAATGAGCAGTTCTTC
D: TRBD1; length: 16; J: TRBJ1-2; V: TRBV9; size: NA; CDR3: CASSASTGAANYGYTF; DNA: TGTGCCAGCAGCGCATCGACAGGGGCAGCTAACTATGGCTACACCTTC
D: TRBD1; length: 16; J: TRBJ1-2; V: TRBV11-2; size: NA; CDR3: CASSLLAGGPNYGYTF; DNA: TGTGCCAGCAGCTTATTAGCAGGGGGGCCCAACTATGGCTACACCTTC
D: TRBD1; length: 14; J: TRBJ1-2; V: TRBV2; size: NA; CDR3: CASGRQGRGDGYTF; DNA: TGTGCCAGCGGTAGACAGGGTAGAGGGGATGGCTACACCTTC
D: NA; length: 13; J: TRBJ1-2; V: TRBV30; size: NA; CDR3: CAGMGLEDYGYTF; DNA: TGTGCCGGTATGGGGCTAGAGGATTATGGCTACACCTTC
D: NA; length: 13; J: TRBJ2-5; V: TRBV5-6; size: NA; CDR3: CASSYGQRETQYF; DNA: TGTGCCAGCAGCTATGGACAACGGGAGACCCAGTACTTC
D: NA; length: 16; J: TRBJ1-5; V: TRBV28; size: NA; CDR3: CASSSSLWGLEQPQHF; DNA: TGTGCCAGCAGCTCCTCGTTGTGGGGTCTAGAACAGCCCCAGCATTTT
D: TRBD2; length: 15; J: TRBJ2-5; V: TRBV5-1; size: NA; CDR3: CASSVGTSGAETQYF; DNA: TGCGCCAGCAGCGTTGGGACTAGCGGTGCGGAGACCCAGTACTTC
D: NA; length: 16; J: TRBJ2-3; V: TRBV27; size: NA; CDR3: CASSYRVPGPTDTQYF; DNA: TGTGCCAGCAGCTACCGGGTCCCCGGGCCCACAGATACGCAGTATTTT
D: NA; length: 15; J: TRBJ1-1; V: TRBV7-6; size: once; CDR3: CASSLGRYGETEAFF; DNA: TGTGCCAGCAGCTTAGGTAGATACGGAGAAACTGAAGCTTTCTTT
D: NA; length: 13; J: TRBJ2-5; V: TRBV5-4; size: NA; CDR3: CASSLVGEETQYF; DNA: TGTGCCAGCAGCTTGGTAGGGGAGGAGACCCAGTACTTC
D: NA; length: 14; J: TRBJ2-1; V: TRBV2; size: NA; CDR3: CASRRGGARNEQFF; DNA: TGTGCCAGCAGGAGGGGGGGGGCCCGGAATGAGCAGTTCTTC
D: NA; length: 18; J: TRBJ2-2; V: TRBV21-1; size: NA; CDR3: CASSLPGLAGGGTGELFF; DNA: TGTGCCAGCAGCTTACCGGGACTAGCGGGGGGGGGCACCGGGGAGCTGTTTTTT
D: TRBD1; length: 16; J: TRBJ2-3; V: TRBV30; size: once; CDR3: CAWSLTPGQGTREQYF; DNA: TGTGCCTGGAGTCTCACTCCGGGACAGGGGACCCGGGAGCAGTATTTT
D: NA; length: 11; J: TRBJ1-2; V: TRBV7-2; size: NA; CDR3: CASSLWGDYTF; DNA: TGTGCCAGCAGCTTATGGGGGGACTACACCTTC
D: NA; length: 16; J: TRBJ2-7; V: TRBV27; size: NA; CDR3: CARNHASVPSSYEQYF; DNA: TGTGCCAGGAACCATGCGTCGGTCCCGAGCTCCTACGAGCAGTACTTC
D: NA; length: 17; J: TRBJ1-4; V: TRBV4-1; size: NA; CDR3: CASSQGKGLATNEKLFF; DNA: TGCGCCAGCAGCCAAGGGAAGGGTCTTGCAACTAATGAAAAACTGTTTTTT
D: NA; length: 15; J: TRBJ2-3; V: TRBV5-1; size: NA; CDR3: CASRFFPDVTDTQYF; DNA: TGCGCCAGCAGATTTTTTCCCGACGTCACAGATACGCAGTATTTT
D: TRBD2; length: 15; J: TRBJ2-5; V: TRBV30; size: NA; CDR3: CAWSPSGIKTETQYF; DNA: TGTGCCTGGAGCCCTAGCGGGATTAAGACGGAGACCCAGTACTTC
D: NA; length: 15; J: TRBJ2-2; V: TRBV10-3; size: NA; CDR3: CAISEGHTNTGELFF; DNA: TGTGCCATCAGTGAGGGACACACGAACACCGGGGAGCTGTTTTTT
D: NA; length: 14; J: TRBJ2-1; V: TRBV29-1; size: NA; CDR3: CSVEWTITYNEQFF; DNA: TGCAGCGTTGAATGGACTATTACCTACAATGAGCAGTTCTTC
D: TRBD1; length: 15; J: TRBJ2-7; V: TRBV7-9; size: NA; CDR3: CASSLGGQGAIEQYF; DNA: TGTGCCAGCAGCTTAGGGGGTCAGGGGGCGATCGAGCAGTACTTC
D: NA; length: 16; J: TRBJ2-1; V: TRBV2; size: once; CDR3: CASSERVGGSYNEQFF; DNA: TGTGCCAGCAGTGAAAGGGTAGGGGGCTCCTACAATGAGCAGTTCTTC
D: NA; length: 14; J: TRBJ2-7; V: TRBV13; size: NA; CDR3: CASSLGAARHEQYF; DNA: TGTGCCAGCAGCTTAGGGGCCGCTCGGCACGAGCAGTACTTC
D: TRBD1; length: 13; J: TRBJ1-1; V: TRBV2; size: NA; CDR3: CASSERVQGGGIF; DNA: TGTGCCAGCAGTGAACGAGTACAGGGGGGAGGGATCTTT
D: NA; length: 14; J: TRBJ2-7; V: TRBV5-1; size: NA; CDR3: CASKGTAGSYEQYF; DNA: TGCGCCAGCAAGGGGACAGCGGGCTCCTACGAGCAGTACTTC
D: TRBD1; length: 13; J: TRBJ1-3; V: TRBV7-2; size: NA; CDR3: CASSPGQGNTIYF; DNA: TGTGCCAGCAGCCCGGGACAGGGAAACACCATATATTTT
D: NA; length: 16; J: TRBJ2-3; V: TRBV27; size: NA; CDR3: CASISAGGGLGDTQYF; DNA: TGTGCCAGCATCTCAGCAGGGGGAGGGCTTGGAGATACGCAGTATTTT
D: TRBD2; length: 15; J: TRBJ2-3; V: TRBV19; size: once; CDR3: CASSSLAGGTDTQYF; DNA: TGTGCCAGTAGTTCCTTAGCGGGGGGCACAGATACGCAGTATTTT
D: NA; length: 14; J: TRBJ2-3; V: TRBV5-1; size: NA; CDR3: CASSLVREADTQYF; DNA: TGCGCCAGCAGCTTGGTGAGGGAAGCAGATACGCAGTATTTT
D: NA; length: 15; J: TRBJ2-7; V: TRBV7-9; size: NA; CDR3: CASSLVMASVHEQYF; DNA: TGTGCCAGCAGCTTAGTGATGGCCTCCGTCCACGAGCAGTACTTC
D: TRBD1; length: 16; J: TRBJ1-1; V: TRBV6-6; size: NA; CDR3: CASSPGQLRGNTEAFF; DNA: TGTGCCAGCAGTCCGGGACAGCTCAGGGGGAACACTGAAGCTTTCTTT
D: NA; length: 13; J: TRBJ1-5; V: TRBV4-1; size: few; CDR3: CASSQDLYQPQHF; DNA: TGCGCCAGCAGCCAAGATCTATATCAGCCCCAGCATTTT
D: NA; length: 13; J: TRBJ2-2; V: TRBV9; size: NA; CDR3: CASSVRDLGELFF; DNA: TGTGCCAGCAGCGTAAGAGACCTTGGGGAGCTGTTTTTT
D: TRBD2; length: 18; J: TRBJ2-3; V: TRBV5-1; size: NA; CDR3: CASSSGTSGSVKTDTQYF; DNA: TGCGCCAGCAGCTCCGGGACTAGCGGGAGTGTAAAGACAGATACGCAGTATTTT
D: NA; length: 13; J: TRBJ2-7; V: TRBV2; size: NA; CDR3: CASTKSRGNEQYF; DNA: TGTGCCAGCACTAAAAGTCGGGGGAACGAGCAGTACTTC
D: TRBD1; length: 14; J: TRBJ2-7; V: TRBV4-1; size: NA; CDR3: CASSPRDSFYEQYF; DNA: TGCGCCAGCAGCCCTCGGGACAGTTTTTACGAGCAGTACTTC
D: NA; length: 14; J: TRBJ1-1; V: TRBV10-3; size: NA; CDR3: CAISEGGVWGEAFF; DNA: TGTGCCATCAGTGAAGGTGGAGTGTGGGGTGAAGCTTTCTTT
D: NA; length: 16; J: TRBJ1-5; V: TRBV27; size: few; CDR3: CASSPMDSRDNQPQHF; DNA: TGTGCCAGCAGTCCAATGGATAGCCGAGACAATCAGCCCCAGCATTTT
D: NA; length: 16; J: TRBJ2-1; V: TRBV6-6; size: NA; CDR3: CASSYFPGQGNDEQFF; DNA: TGTGCCAGCAGTTACTTCCCAGGGCAGGGAAACGATGAGCAGTTCTTC